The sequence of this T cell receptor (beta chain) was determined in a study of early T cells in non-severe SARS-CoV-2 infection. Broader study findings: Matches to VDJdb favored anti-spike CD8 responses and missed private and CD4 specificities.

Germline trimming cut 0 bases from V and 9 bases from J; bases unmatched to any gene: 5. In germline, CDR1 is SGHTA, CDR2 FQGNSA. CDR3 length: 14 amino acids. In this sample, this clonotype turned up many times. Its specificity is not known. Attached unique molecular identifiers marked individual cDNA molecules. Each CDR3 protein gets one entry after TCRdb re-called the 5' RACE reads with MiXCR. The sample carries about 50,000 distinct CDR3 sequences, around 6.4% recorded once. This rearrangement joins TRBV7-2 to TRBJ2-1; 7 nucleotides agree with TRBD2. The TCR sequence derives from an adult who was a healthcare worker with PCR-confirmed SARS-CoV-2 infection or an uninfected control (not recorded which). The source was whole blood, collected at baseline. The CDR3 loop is CASSLAGGPIEQFF. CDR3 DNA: TGTGCCAGCAGCTTAGCGGGAGGGCCTATTGAGCAGTTCTTC.